Each of the 20 T cell receptor beta chains below was sequenced from the same sample in a study of OX40 agonist ivuxolimab in advanced cancers. The table came from immunoSEQ multiplex PCR; TCRdb's copy has only in-frame clones and leaves some out. The table lists roughly 64,000 clones, more than 85% of them singletons. The sample consisted of CD4+ or CD8+ T cells sorted from blood, taken in a trial of the OX40 agonist ivuxolimab. The receptors were gathered from an adult with an advanced solid tumor such as melanoma, head and neck, liver or kidney cancer.

CDR3 DNA: TGCGCCAGCAGCTTGGGCTCGGGACCCACTGAAGCTTTCTTT. Protein: CASSLGSGPTEAFF. V is TRBV5-1 and J is TRBJ1-1; D possibly corresponds to TRBD1 (5 bases). The germline V gene encodes CDR1 SGHRS and CDR2 YFSETQ. The length of the CDR3 is 14 residues. Trimming pared 0 bases from V and 4 bases from J, leaving 10 bases between.

The J gene is TRBJ2-2, the V gene TRBV6-4; D not resolved. V was trimmed by 6 bases and J by 6 bases, leaving 11 bases between them. This CDR3 is 13 amino acids long. Germline lookup yields CDR1 MRHNA and CDR2 SNTAGT. The CDR3 DNA follows: TGTGCCAGCAGCCGTAACATGGCCGGGGAGCTGTTTTTT. Translated: CASSRNMAGELFF.

The V call is TRBV5-8, the J call TRBJ2-2; D unresolved. Trimming pared 2 bases from V and 2 bases from J, leaving 7 bases between. CDR1 SGHTS and CDR2 YDEGEE come from the germline V gene. The CDR3 is 14 amino acids. CDR3 nucleotides: TGTGCCAGCAGCTTCAGCCGAAACACCGGGGAGCTGTTTTTT. This encodes CASSFSRNTGELFF.

V usage is TRBV6-1 and J usage is TRBJ2-7; 11 bases match TRBD2. The CDR3 extends over 15 amino acids. V dropped 6 bases and J dropped 2; count of bases not matched to a gene: 6. Germline V gives CDR1 MNHNS, CDR2 SASEGT. The CDR3 is CASRKTSGTPYEQYF. CDR3 in DNA: TGTGCCAGCAGGAAGACTAGCGGGACTCCCTACGAGCAGTACTTC.

The V call is TRBV19, the J call TRBJ2-1, with 7 nucleotides matching TRBD1. CDR3 length equals 14 residues. V trimming: 5 bases; J trimming: 6 bases; junction bases outside the gene matches: 7. Germline V gene data show CDR1 as LNHDA and CDR2 as SQIVND (reference sequence). The CDR3, as DNA: TGTGCCAGTAGTGCTTCGGACAGGCGCAATGAGCAGTTCTTC. Amino acid sequence: CASSASDRRNEQFF.

CDR3 residues: CASSLPGGTEAFF. CDR3 coding DNA: TGTGCCAGCAGTCTACCAGGGGGCACTGAAGCTTTCTTT. The chain combines TRBV28 with TRBJ1-1, with TRBD1 identical over 7 bases. Trimming cost V 5 bases and J 4 bases; bases outside gene matches: 4. From germline, CDR1 is MDHEN and CDR2 SYDVKM. This CDR3 spans 13 amino acids.

The chain couples TRBV11-3 to TRBJ2-5; no definite D call. The V and J ends lost 2 bases and 0 bases respectively, with 10 bases between them. In germline, CDR1 is SGHNT, CDR2 YENEEA. The CDR3 has 15 amino acids. Here the CDR3 reads CASSLYTSYQETQYF. The CDR3 DNA sequence: TGTGCCAGCAGCTTATACACTTCGTACCAAGAGACCCAGTACTTC.

The table lists this clone with a few counts. The rearrangement links TRBV2 to TRBJ1-5; tentative D call: TRBD1 (5 bases). V was clipped by 4 bases and J by 0 bases, with 10 bases between them. The germline CDR1 and CDR2 sequences are SNHLY and FYNNEI. CDR3 length: 15 residues. Here the CDR3 DNA reads TGTGCCAGCAGTGGGACAATCTCTAGCAATCAGCCCCAGCATTTT. Its translation: CASSGTISSNQPQHF.

This clone was observed a few times. The chain couples TRBV10-1 to TRBJ2-7, with a possible D match to TRBD2 (7 bases). Looked up from germline, CDR1 is WNHNN and CDR2 is SYGVQD (reference sequence). CDR3 length: 13 amino acids. V shed 5 bases and J shed 6 bases, with 14 bases lying between them. DNA of the CDR3: TGCGCCAGCAGTAGGCGGGGGCTCGCCGAGCAGTACTTC. Translation: CASSRRGLAEQYF.

The chain is built from TRBV11-2 and TRBJ2-5, with a weak D call TRBD2 (5 bases). Per germline, CDR1 SGHAT and CDR2 FQNNGV. This CDR3 has 14 residues. The V gene lost 3 bases and the J gene lost 11 bases, with 19 bases spanning the gap. The CDR3 region has the DNA TGTGCCAGCAGCTTTAGCGACTCTCCTATGGAGCAGTACTTC. This codes for CASSFSDSPMEQYF.

The genes are TRBV18 and TRBJ2-2; no clear D. The CDR3 contains 17 residues. Germline assignment: CDR1 KGHSH and CDR2 LQKENI. Deletions cut 3 bases from V and 6 bases from J, with 20 bases between. This CDR3 reads CASSPPRVSAIAGELFF. The CDR3, as DNA: TGTGCCAGCTCACCCCCACGGGTATCAGCTATCGCCGGGGAGCTGTTTTTT.

CDR3 DNA sequence: TGTGCCAGCAGCCCAAGCGGGACTAGCGGGAGAGGCGGGCAGTACTTC. Residues: CASSPSGTSGRGGQYF. The rearrangement joins TRBV7-2 to TRBJ2-7; 14 bases agree with TRBD2. Trimming at V came to 5 bases and at J to 9 bases, leaving 12 bases not matched to a gene. CDR3 length equals 16 residues. CDR1 is SGHTA, CDR2 FQGNSA, per germline.

This rearrangement joins TRBV27 to TRBJ2-3; D is possibly TRBD2 (5 bases). Germline CDR1 is MNHEY and CDR2 is SMNVEV (reference sequence). CDR3 length: 12 amino acids. Trimming took 8 bases from V and 2 from J, leaving 8 bases between them. The CDR3 sequence: CASGRDTDTQYF. The CDR3 region has the DNA TGTGCCAGCGGACGGGACACAGATACGCAGTATTTT.

This chain links TRBV6-5 with TRBJ2-3; D is perhaps TRBD2 (5 bases). Germline loops: CDR1 MNHEY, CDR2 SVGAGI. This CDR3 has 14 amino acids. V lost 0 bases and J lost 4, with 8 bases in between. CDR3 nucleotides: TGTGCCAGCAGTTACTCGAGTAGCGCAGATACGCAGTATTTT. Translated, it gives CASSYSSSADTQYF.

The chain joins TRBV18 to TRBJ2-1; 11 bases line up with TRBD1. Trimming at V came to 5 bases and at J to 6 bases, leaving 6 bases not matched to a gene. Germline CDR1 is KGHSH and CDR2 is LQKENI. The CDR3 totals 15 residues. The CDR3 sequence: CASSLGQGAPNEQFF. CDR3 in DNA: TGTGCCAGCTCATTAGGACAGGGGGCGCCCAATGAGCAGTTCTTC. The full variable domain, completed using reference TRBV18 and TRBJ2-1, is NAGVMQNPRHLVRRRGQEARLRCSPMKGHSHVYWYRQLPEEGLKFMVYLQKENIIDESGMPKERFSAEFPKEGPSILRIQQVVRGDSAAYFCASSLGQGAPNEQFFGPGTRLTVL.

This clone was picked up one time. This sequence joins TRBV5-1 and TRBJ2-1; no firm D call. The germline CDR1 and CDR2 sequences are SGHRS and YFSETQ. The CDR3 spans 12 residues. V lost 2 bases and J lost 10, with 10 bases in between. The CDR3 region has the DNA TGCGCCAGCAGCTTCGGTTACGGGGAGCAGTTCTTC. This translates into CASSFGYGEQFF.

The V gene is TRBV19, the J gene TRBJ2-7, with 11 bases identical to TRBD1. The CDR3 extends over 15 amino acids. V trimming: 3 bases; J trimming: 3 bases; junction bases outside the gene matches: 4. The germline gives CDR1 LNHDA, CDR2 SQIVND (reference sequence). DNA for the CDR3: TGTGCCAGTAGTATGGGCGGGACAGGGGGCTACGAGCAGTACTTC. Amino acid sequence: CASSMGGTGGYEQYF.

This clone occurred a few times. The rearrangement joins TRBV6-5 to TRBJ2-7, with D tentatively TRBD1 or TRBD2 (5 bases each). The germline CDR1 and CDR2 sequences are MNHEY and SVGAGI. The CDR3 covers 15 residues. V lost 0 bases and J lost 2, with 11 bases in between. CDR3 sequence (DNA): TGTGCCAGCAGTTACTCTGGGGGAGTGGCCTACGAGCAGTACTTC. This encodes CASSYSGGVAYEQYF.

The V gene is TRBV18, the J gene TRBJ2-1, with 13 bases lining up with TRBD2. Germline V gene data show CDR1 as KGHSH and CDR2 as LQKENI. J gave up 12 bases and V 3 bases, and 5 bases lay outside the gene matches. The CDR3 runs 14 residues. The CDR3 spells CASSPGTSGDLQFF. The CDR3 bases are TGTGCCAGCTCACCGGGGACTAGCGGGGATCTGCAGTTCTTC.

The chain combines TRBV27 with TRBJ2-7; TRBD2 matches at 8 bases. The V and J ends lost 10 bases and 3 bases, in that order; junction bases with no gene match: 8. Per the germline V gene, CDR1 is MNHEY and CDR2 is SMNVEV (reference sequence). CDR3 length: 13 residues. As DNA, the CDR3 is TGTGCCACCCGGGGGGGGACATTCTACGAGCAGTACTTC. It yields the protein CATRGGTFYEQYF.